The 15 T cell receptor beta chains below were found in one sample sequenced in a study of blood T cells in healthy people across ages. Sample-barcoded 5' priming and a J-beta primer mix drove a second PCR of about 7 to 12 cycles. TCRdb re-derived calls from the 5' RACE reads in MiXCR, one entry per CDR3 protein. The table has approximately 2,000,000 distinct CDR3 sequences, about two fifths seen once; the top ten hold roughly 23%. Sequenced input: blood. These receptors were collected from a human donor in good health.

This clonotype was observed a few times. CDR3 sequence: CATSPRESFYGYTF. CDR3 in DNA: TGTGCCACCAGTCCTCGAGAGAGTTTCTATGGCTACACCTTC. The chain is built from TRBV24-1 and TRBJ1-2; unclear D gene. This CDR3 is built from 14 residues. The germline gives CDR1 KGHDR, CDR2 SFDVKD. Trimming stripped 6 bases from V and 4 bases from J, with 14 bases between.

This clonotype was recorded many times. The chain has TRBV29-1 and TRBJ2-3; TRBD2 agrees at 11 bases. Germline V gene lookup returns CDR1 SQVTM and CDR2 ANQGSEA. This CDR3 region has 13 residues. V lost 3 bases to trimming and J lost 6 bases; unmatched junction nucleotides: 2. The CDR3 region is CSVEASGRDTQYF. The CDR3 nucleotides are TGCAGCGTTGAGGCTAGCGGGAGGGATACGCAGTATTTT.

This clonotype was detected ten times or more. The J gene is TRBJ2-5, the V gene TRBV10-3, with unresolved D. Looked up from germline, CDR1 is ENHRY and CDR2 is SYGVKD. The CDR3 loop spans 13 amino acids. Trimming removed 4 bases from V and 3 bases from J, with 9 bases in between. This CDR3 reads CAISVDREETQYF. The DNA of the CDR3 is TGTGCCATCAGTGTGGACCGAGAAGAGACCCAGTACTTC.

The rearrangement uses TRBV20-1 and TRBJ2-1; TRBD2 agrees at 13 bases. Germline-derived CDR1 and CDR2 are DFQATT and SNEGSKA (reference sequence). The CDR3 is 15 amino acids. V shed 6 bases, J shed 6 bases, and the junction held 8 bases outside the gene matches. CDR3 sequence: CSARTSGGLFNEQFF. The CDR3 coding sequence is TGCAGTGCGCGGACTAGCGGGGGCCTCTTCAATGAGCAGTTCTTC.

This clonotype was counted between two and nine times. The V call is TRBV29-1, the J call TRBJ2-7; D remains unclear. V gave up 8 bases and J gave up 3 bases, with 8 bases separating them. Germline CDR1 and CDR2: SQVTM and ANQGSEA. CDR3 length equals 10 residues. Written as DNA, the CDR3 is TGCAGCTCCCCACGCTACGAGCAGTACTTC. Protein: CSSPRYEQYF.

The chain combines TRBV12-3 or TRBV12-4 with TRBJ1-6, with unresolved D. Trimming removed 6 bases from V and 12 bases from J, with 15 bases in between. The CDR3 is 13 residues long. The CDR3 bases are TGTGCCAGCAGCCCCGGCCCCGAGGGACCCCTCCACTTT. Protein sequence: CASSPGPEGPLHF.

This clonotype was seen a handful of times. This chain connects TRBV20-1 to TRBJ2-1, with 13 bases identical to TRBD2. The CDR3 extends over 16 amino acids. Germline V gene data show CDR1 as DFQATT and CDR2 as SNEGSKA (reference sequence). Trimming cost V 3 bases and J 3 bases; bases outside gene matches: 5. CDR3: CSASTSGGGDYNEQFF. In DNA, the CDR3 is TGCAGTGCTAGTACTAGCGGGGGGGGCGACTACAATGAGCAGTTCTTC.

This clonotype has just a few counts. The chain has TRBV20-1 and TRBJ1-4; 7 nucleotides agree with TRBD1. The CDR3 extends over 15 amino acids. Germline loops: CDR1 DFQATT, CDR2 SNEGSKA (reference sequence). V was pared by 1 base and J by 4 bases, with 6 bases of the junction left unmatched. CDR3 protein: CSARGQGYDNEKLFF. CDR3 in DNA: TGCAGTGCTAGAGGACAGGGATACGATAATGAAAAACTGTTTTTT.

The J gene is TRBJ2-5, the V gene TRBV29-1; D perhaps matches TRBD2 (6 bases). CDR1 and CDR2 from the germline V gene are SQVTM and ANQGSEA. The CDR3 spans 13 residues. V was cut by 6 bases and J by 0 bases, with 11 bases left in between. DNA of the CDR3: TGCAGCGTGGGGCGACTAGACCAAGAGACCCAGTACTTC. Encoded protein: CSVGRLDQETQYF. Using reference TRBV29-1 and TRBJ2-5 for the parts outside the CDR3, the full variable domain is SAVISQKPSRDICQRGTSLTIQCQVDSQVTMMFWYRQQPGQSLTLIATANQGSEATYESGFVIDKFPISRPNLTFSTLTVSNMSPEDSSIYLCSVGRLDQETQYFGPGTRLLVL.

This clonotype was detected a few times. The chain carries TRBV4-1 and TRBJ1-2; no clear D gene. In germline, CDR1 is MGHRA, CDR2 YSYEKL. The CDR3 covers 11 residues. Between the trimmed V and J ends, which lost 0 bases and 6 bases, there was a span of 2 bases. The CDR3: CASSQDHGYTF. The CDR3 DNA is TGCGCCAGCAGCCAAGATCATGGCTACACCTTC.

The V call is TRBV27, the J call TRBJ2-7, with 8 bases fitting TRBD1. Germline values: CDR1 MNHEY, CDR2 SMNVEV (reference sequence). The CDR3 length is 15 residues. V shed 7 bases, J shed 3 bases, and the junction held 11 bases outside the gene matches. The CDR3 is CASTIPGQVVYEQYF. The CDR3 DNA follows: TGTGCCAGCACTATACCGGGACAGGTGGTCTACGAGCAGTACTTC.

CDR3 loop: CASSYGRYAGVGETQFF. In DNA form, the CDR3 reads TGTGCCAGCAGTTATGGGCGATACGCAGGGGTCGGGGAGACCCAGTTCTTC. The rearrangement links TRBV6-6 to TRBJ2-1; weak D call: TRBD1 (6 bases). The V gene lost 3 bases and the J gene lost 13 bases, with 28 bases spanning the gap. Per germline, CDR1 MNHNY and CDR2 SVGAGI (reference sequence). The CDR3 covers 17 residues.

This clonotype was recorded a few times. V is TRBV7-9 and J is TRBJ2-1; weak D call: TRBD1 (5 bases). There are 15 residues in the CDR3. The germline gives CDR1 SEHNR, CDR2 FQNEAQ (reference sequence). V lost 9 bases, J lost 0 bases, and 15 bases lay in between. CDR3 in amino acids: CARLRQGSSYNEQFF. CDR3 in DNA: TGTGCCAGGCTCAGGCAGGGATCCTCCTACAATGAGCAGTTCTTC.

The gene calls are TRBV24-1 and TRBJ2-5; tentative D call: TRBD2 (5 bases). The CDR3 length is 11 residues. Trimming left V 5 bases short and J 5 bases short, with 5 bases between. Per the germline V gene, CDR1 is KGHDR and CDR2 is SFDVKD. DNA of the CDR3: TGTGCCACCAGTGCGGGGGAGACCCAGTACTTC. Protein sequence: CATSAGETQYF.

The chain links TRBV10-3 to TRBJ2-2; D is perhaps TRBD1 (6 bases). The ends were cut back, 0 bases at V and 0 bases at J, with 14 bases in the middle. CDR3 size: 18 residues. CDR1 is ENHRY and CDR2 is SYGVKD in the germline V gene. This chain's CDR3 is CAISESPDRLTNTGELFF. The CDR3 coding sequence is TGTGCCATCAGTGAGTCCCCGGACAGACTTACGAACACCGGGGAGCTGTTTTTT.